The 16 T cell receptor beta chains in this list originate from one sample, sequenced in a study of T cells in Graves' hyperthyroidism and ophthalmopathy. There were TCR beta CDR3 regions amplified from RNA transcripts. The study used the HTBI primer set for a first-round RT-PCR of the TCR CDR3. MiXCR, applied by TCRdb to the multiplex PCR reads, yields one record per CDR3 protein. The table shows some 490,000 distinct CDR3 sequences, with about 16% occurring only once. The sequenced sample consisted of blood. These receptors were obtained from a young woman with Graves' ophthalmopathy.

This clonotype was found a few times. This chain connects TRBV27 to TRBJ2-7; a weak D match, TRBD2 (6 bases). V was pared by 3 bases and J by 4 bases, with 22 bases between. Per the germline V gene, CDR1 is MNHEY and CDR2 is SMNVEV (reference sequence). CDR3 length equals 17 residues. The DNA for the CDR3 is TGTGCCAGCAGTTTGTCGAGCTTTGGAGGGTCCGCTTACGAGCAGTACTTC. Its translation: CASSLSSFGGSAYEQYF.

The sample holds many counts of this clonotype. The chain combines TRBV11-2 with TRBJ2-3, with 8 bases aligning to TRBD2. Germline CDR1 reads SGHAT; CDR2 reads FQNNGV. This CDR3 spans 16 amino acids. The trim removed 5 bases at V and 3 bases at J, leaving 10 bases unmatched. CDR3 nucleotide sequence: TGTGCCAGCAGCGCCCGGGTTCTAGCGGGTACAGATACGCAGTATTTT. Encoded protein: CASSARVLAGTDTQYF.

The chain employs TRBV20-1 and TRBJ1-2; TRBD1 might be the D (6 bases). Germline V gene sequence: CDR1 DFQATT, CDR2 SNEGSKA (reference sequence). Trimming left V 2 bases short and J 2 bases short, with 9 bases between. The CDR3 covers 13 residues. This chain's CDR3 is CSARRGPNYGYTF. CDR3 in DNA: TGCAGTGCTAGACGGGGGCCGAACTATGGCTACACCTTC.

The chain joins TRBV6-2 or TRBV6-3 to TRBJ1-4; D may be TRBD1 (6 bases). This CDR3 spans 14 amino acids. Trimming left V 5 bases short and J 5 bases short, with 12 bases between. Per the germline V gene, CDR1 is MNHEY and CDR2 is SVGEGT. CDR3 coding DNA: TGTGCCAGCAGTCAACAGGGTTCGAATGAAAAACTGTTTTTT. Its protein is CASSQQGSNEKLFF.

Here the CDR3 reads CSVEGPGAGGKGNEQFF. In DNA, the CDR3 is TGCAGCGTTGAAGGCCCCGGGGCGGGAGGAAAGGGCAATGAGCAGTTCTTC. The chain couples TRBV29-1 to TRBJ2-1; 8 bases map to TRBD2. The germline V gene has CDR1 SQVTM and CDR2 ANQGSEA. The CDR3 is 17 residues long. V shed 1 base and J 6 bases; nucleotides not matched to a gene: 14.

In its sample, this clonotype was seen many times. The chain employs TRBV20-1 and TRBJ2-5, with 9 nucleotides matching TRBD2. This CDR3 spans 17 amino acids. Trimming cost V 5 bases and J 4 bases; bases outside gene matches: 17. The germline CDR1 and CDR2 sequences are DFQATT and SNEGSKA (reference sequence). CDR3 sequence reads: CSAPSSRAGGPGETQYF. The CDR3 region has the DNA TGCAGTGCTCCGTCGTCGCGCGCGGGAGGGCCGGGAGAGACCCAGTACTTC.

This clonotype came up a few times. The chain joins TRBV12-5 to TRBJ2-5; D remains unclear. CDR1 and CDR2 from the germline V gene are LGHNT and FRNRAP. The CDR3 covers 12 residues. V was pared by 8 bases and J by 4 bases, with 11 bases between. Here the CDR3 reads CASPKEGETQYF. For the CDR3, the DNA is TGTGCTAGTCCAAAGGAAGGAGAGACCCAGTACTTC.

This clonotype was seen at least ten times. This chain connects TRBV2 to TRBJ2-2, with 7 nucleotides matching TRBD1. The CDR3 extends over 14 amino acids. V was clipped by 7 bases and J by 3 bases; unmatched bases: 5. Germline assignment: CDR1 SNHLY and CDR2 FYNNEI. The CDR3 bases are TGTGCCAGCACCGGGGACAGCTACACCGGGGAGCTGTTTTTT. The encoded protein is CASTGDSYTGELFF.

A few counts support this clonotype. The rearrangement joins TRBV19 to TRBJ2-6, with 9 bases fitting TRBD1. There are 15 residues in the CDR3. With 5 bases clipped from V and 7 bases from J, the junction kept 6 bases outside the gene matches. Germline CDR1 and CDR2: LNHDA and SQIVND (reference sequence). The CDR3, as DNA: TGTGCCAGTAGTGCCGGGACAGGGAACGCCAACGTCCTGACTTTC. Amino acids: CASSAGTGNANVLTF. Full variable domain (rest looked up from reference TRBV19 and TRBJ2-6): DGGITQSPKYLFRKEGQNVTLSCEQNLNHDAMYWYRQDPGQGLRLIYYSQIVNDFQKGDIAEGYSVSREKKESFPLTVTSAQKNPTAFYLCASSAGTGNANVLTFGAGSRLTVL.

The chain carries TRBV7-9 and TRBJ2-7; 7 bases agree with TRBD1. This CDR3 is 14 amino acids long. V shed 0 bases and J 1 base; nucleotides not matched to a gene: 0. Germline loops: CDR1 SEHNR, CDR2 FQNEAQ (reference sequence). CDR3: CASSLAGQSYEQYF. As DNA, the CDR3 is TGTGCCAGCAGCTTAGCGGGACAGTCCTACGAGCAGTACTTC.

Many counts were recorded for this clonotype. The chain couples TRBV3-1 to TRBJ2-1; 10 bases line up with TRBD2. J gave up 0 bases and V 5 bases, and 7 bases lay outside the gene matches. CDR1 LGHDT and CDR2 YNNKEL come from the germline V gene (reference sequence). CDR3 length: 17 residues. The CDR3 is CASSGEAGGSSYNEQFF. The DNA of the CDR3 is TGTGCCAGCAGCGGGGAAGCGGGAGGGAGCTCCTACAATGAGCAGTTCTTC.

This clonotype has at least ten counts. This chain joins TRBV30 and TRBJ2-5, with D possibly matching TRBD2 (5 bases). V was cut by 4 bases and J by 5 bases, with 14 bases left in between. This CDR3 is built from 13 residues. CDR1 and CDR2 from the germline V gene are GTSNPN and SVGIG (reference sequence). The CDR3 protein is CAWTLVGVETQYF. DNA for the CDR3: TGTGCCTGGACACTCGTCGGGGTGGAGACCCAGTACTTC. Filled out from reference TRBV30 and TRBJ2-5, the complete variable domain reads SQTIHQWPATLVQPVGSPLSLECTVEGTSNPNLYWYRQAAGRGLQLLFYSVGIGQISSEVPQNLSASRPQDRQFILSSKKLLLSDSGFYLCAWTLVGVETQYFGPGTRLLVL.

The chain carries TRBV4-1 and TRBJ2-7, with D possibly matching TRBD2 (6 bases). In germline, CDR1 is MGHRA, CDR2 YSYEKL. V gave up 4 bases and J gave up 3 bases, with 16 bases separating them. The length of the CDR3 is 15 residues. For the CDR3, the DNA is TGCGCCAGCAGCCTCGAGACTAGTCAACTCTACGAGCAGTACTTC. This sequence encodes CASSLETSQLYEQYF.

The genes are TRBV3-1 and TRBJ2-1; 9 bases align to TRBD2. CDR1 is LGHDT, CDR2 YNNKEL, per germline (reference sequence). Trimming at V came to 4 bases and at J to 13 bases, leaving 2 bases not matched to a gene. The CDR3 loop spans 11 amino acids. CDR3 loop: CASSRTSEQFF. The DNA of the CDR3 is TGTGCCAGCAGCCGGACTAGCGAACAGTTCTTC.

The rearrangement uses TRBV7-2 and TRBJ1-5; D unclear. This CDR3 region has 14 residues. Trimming stripped 1 base from V and 4 bases from J, with 8 bases between. Germline-derived CDR1 and CDR2 are SGHTA and FQGNSA. Here the CDR3 DNA reads TGTGCCAGCAGCTTAGTGGCGGGGAATCAGCCCCAGCATTTT. It specifies CASSLVAGNQPQHF.

This clonotype was detected ten times or more. This chain joins TRBV12-3 or TRBV12-4 and TRBJ2-3; 11 bases match TRBD2. The trim removed 6 bases at V and 0 bases at J, leaving 2 bases unmatched. This CDR3 region has 15 residues. For the CDR3, the DNA is TGTGCCAGCAGGATAGCGGGAGGGAGCACAGATACGCAGTATTTT. Its protein is CASRIAGGSTDTQYF.